The 30 T cell receptor beta chains reported below all come from one sample, sequenced in a study of T cells after yellow fever vaccination (dated by TCRdb to the late 2010s). In light of the paper, this sample's treatment or condition label describes: live attenuated yellow fever vaccine strain. Receptors were amplified or captured by 5' RACE. This sample was sequenced with an Illumina HiSeq 2500. The public reads were reprocessed in TCRdb via fastp at Q25 and MiXCR, keeping in-frame beta chains. Every distinct CDR3 protein forms one entry, paired with its most common genes and DNA. Within this sample are fewer than 90,000 distinct CDR3 sequences, with around 7% of them counted one time only. In total, the top ten clones hold roughly 33% of the sample. The sample consisted of CD8+ T cells sorted from PBMCs, taken about 5 days after the first yellow fever vaccination. The receptors here all came from a man aged 18 to 30 who received the YFV17D yellow fever vaccine.

This clonotype was detected ten times or more. V is TRBV12-3 or TRBV12-4 and J is TRBJ2-3; 8 nucleotides match TRBD2. V trimming: 6 bases; J trimming: 9 bases; junction bases outside the gene matches: 11. This CDR3 contains 14 residues. CDR3 DNA: TGTGCCAGCAGCACGGGACTGCGCGGGGGGACGCAGTATTTT. The encoded protein is CASSTGLRGGTQYF.

In this sample, this clonotype turned up a few times. The chain is built from TRBV20-1 and TRBJ1-5, with a tentative D call TRBD1 (5 bases). This CDR3 is built from 14 residues. CDR1 and CDR2 from the germline V gene are DFQATT and SNEGSKA (reference sequence). The V and J ends lost 0 bases and 7 bases respectively, with 13 bases between them. The DNA for the CDR3 is TGCAGTGCTAGAGAAGGAGGGGAGTTCCAGCCCCAGCATTTT. Protein: CSAREGGEFQPQHF.

The V and J genes are TRBV20-1 and TRBJ2-1; D may be TRBD2 (6 bases). CDR3 length: 14 residues. CDR1 DFQATT and CDR2 SNEGSKA come from the germline V gene (reference sequence). V was shortened by 7 bases and J by 8 bases, with 21 bases between the two germline ends. The CDR3 nucleotides are TGCAGTGTTAAACCGGGGGAACGTGGGGATGAGCAGTTCTTC. It is translated as CSVKPGERGDEQFF.

This clonotype occurred many times. The chain's CDR3 is CAISERDRGLNTEAFF. Written as DNA, the CDR3 is TGTGCCATCAGTGAACGAGACAGGGGTTTGAACACTGAAGCTTTCTTT. This chain joins TRBV10-3 and TRBJ1-1, with 8 bases aligning to TRBD1. The CDR3 runs to 16 residues. V shed 3 bases and J 0 bases; nucleotides not matched to a gene: 6. Germline V CDR1 and CDR2: ENHRY, SYGVKD.

The chain is built from TRBV4-1 and TRBJ1-5; 9 bases map to TRBD1. From germline, CDR1 is MGHRA and CDR2 YSYEKL. The CDR3 loop spans 15 amino acids. V gave up 3 bases and J gave up 6 bases; unmatched junction bases: 6. The CDR3 loop reads CASSHRTGASQPQHF. In nucleotides, the CDR3 is TGCGCCAGCAGCCACAGGACAGGGGCGAGTCAGCCCCAGCATTTT.

This clonotype was found many times. The rearrangement links TRBV7-9 to TRBJ1-2, with 8 bases identical to TRBD1. The CDR3 runs 15 residues. Trimming at V came to 5 bases and at J to 3 bases, leaving 8 bases not matched to a gene. Per germline, CDR1 SEHNR and CDR2 FQNEAQ (reference sequence). The CDR3 region has the DNA TGTGCCAGCAGCCTGCAGGGGGCTGAGGACTATGGCTACACCTTC. Residues: CASSLQGAEDYGYTF.

There are a few counts of this clonotype. This chain joins TRBV7-9 and TRBJ2-7; tentative D call: TRBD1 (5 bases). V gave up 3 bases and J gave up 4 bases, with 13 bases separating them. The CDR3 has 14 amino acids. Germline CDR1 reads SEHNR; CDR2 reads FQNEAQ (reference sequence). The CDR3 reads CASSFIGRVYEQYF. DNA of the CDR3: TGTGCCAGCAGCTTCATCGGCAGGGTATACGAGCAGTACTTC.

This clonotype has at least ten counts. The J gene is TRBJ2-1, the V gene TRBV5-6; a possible D gene is TRBD2 (6 bases). The CDR3 is made up of 16 amino acids. Germline CDR1 and CDR2: SGHDT and YYEEEE. V shed 0 bases and J shed 0 bases, with 10 bases lying between them. DNA of the CDR3: TGTGCCAGCAGCTTGGGTGCGGGAAGCTCCTACAATGAGCAGTTCTTC. Its translation: CASSLGAGSSYNEQFF.

This clonotype was seen repeatedly, ten times or more. The V and J genes are TRBV12-3 or TRBV12-4 and TRBJ2-5; the D gene is possibly TRBD2 (5 bases). The CDR3 covers 14 residues. V was trimmed by 3 bases and J by 7 bases, leaving 15 bases between them. CDR3 sequence (DNA): TGTGCCAGCAGTTTTGGGCTAGCCCGAAGGACCCAGTACTTC. This translates into CASSFGLARRTQYF.

This clonotype was observed many times. V usage is TRBV6-2 or TRBV6-3 and J usage is TRBJ2-1, with TRBD2 matching 8 bases. The CDR3 spans 15 residues. Germline CDR1 is MNHEY and CDR2 is SVGEGT. V shed 6 bases, J shed 2 bases, and the junction held 6 bases outside the gene matches. The CDR3 here is CASRWFGGAYNEQFF. CDR3 nucleotides: TGTGCCAGCAGGTGGTTCGGGGGGGCCTACAATGAGCAGTTCTTC.

The V gene is TRBV7-2, the J gene TRBJ1-4, with TRBD1 matching 9 bases. The junction had 13 bases not matched to a gene; V was cut back by 6 bases and J by 8 bases. The CDR3 sequence is 16 residues long. CDR1 and CDR2 (germline): SGHTA, FQGNSA. This CDR3 reads CASSYFTGGAWEKLFF. DNA of the CDR3: TGTGCCAGCAGTTACTTTACAGGGGGCGCCTGGGAAAAACTGTTTTTT.

This clonotype was found many times. This chain joins TRBV20-1 and TRBJ2-5; D gene unclear. V gave up 1 base and J gave up 5 bases, with 11 bases separating them. The CDR3 spans 13 residues. Germline loops: CDR1 DFQATT, CDR2 SNEGSKA (reference sequence). As DNA, the CDR3 is TGCAGTGCTAGAGCTGGGGTCGGGGAGACCCAGTACTTC. Translation: CSARAGVGETQYF.

CDR3 protein: CASSHRTGSSYEQYV. The CDR3 DNA is TGTGCCAGCAGCCACAGGACGGGGAGCTCCTACGAGCAGTACGTC. The rearrangement joins TRBV7-8 to TRBJ2-7, with D perhaps being TRBD1 or TRBD2 (5 bases each). This CDR3 contains 15 residues. Germline lookup yields CDR1 SGHVS and CDR2 FQNEAQ. The ends were cut back, 5 bases at V and 0 bases at J, with 14 bases in the middle.

This clonotype was found a few times. This rearrangement joins TRBV6-5 to TRBJ2-2; D ambiguous. CDR3 length: 15 amino acids. Germline assignment: CDR1 MNHEY and CDR2 SVGAGI. Trimming removed 2 bases at V and 4 bases at J, with 11 bases between. The CDR3 reads CASSYGAISTGELFF. The CDR3 DNA sequence: TGTGCCAGCAGTTACGGCGCTATCTCCACCGGGGAGCTGTTTTTT.

This clonotype was detected ten times or more. The gene calls are TRBV7-2 and TRBJ2-2; 7 bases fit TRBD2. Germline lookup yields CDR1 SGHTA and CDR2 FQGNSA. The V and J ends lost 2 bases and 5 bases, in that order; junction bases with no gene match: 8. This CDR3 region has 16 residues. CDR3 in amino acids: CASSLFPSGSTGELFF. As DNA, the CDR3 is TGTGCCAGCAGCTTATTTCCTAGCGGTTCTACCGGGGAGCTGTTTTTT.

This sequence joins TRBV7-9 and TRBJ2-1; perhaps TRBD2 as D (6 bases). The CDR3 is 15 amino acids. The germline V and J ends were trimmed by 5 bases and 6 bases, with 17 bases remaining between them. Germline CDR1 and CDR2: SEHNR and FQNEAQ (reference sequence). CDR3 loop: CASSPLRLGPNEQFF. The DNA for the CDR3 is TGTGCCAGCAGCCCGTTGAGACTAGGCCCCAATGAGCAGTTCTTC.

This clonotype was seen a handful of times. The rearrangement links TRBV5-6 to TRBJ2-2; the D is unclear. This CDR3 spans 15 amino acids. Looked up from germline, CDR1 is SGHDT and CDR2 is YYEEEE. Trimming took off 2 bases at V and 7 bases at J, with 15 bases between the two ends. The CDR3 here is CASSLYRSVVGELFF. The CDR3 DNA reads as TGTGCCAGCAGCTTATATCGGAGTGTGGTCGGGGAGCTGTTTTTT.

This clonotype was observed at least ten times. The chain is built from TRBV6-6 and TRBJ1-1, with D tentatively TRBD1 (6 bases). The germline gives CDR1 MNHNY, CDR2 SVGAGI (reference sequence). The V and J ends lost 0 bases and 9 bases respectively, with 8 bases between them. The CDR3 extends over 12 amino acids. The CDR3 here is CASSYSGGQAFF. CDR3 nucleotides: TGTGCCAGCAGTTACTCTGGGGGGCAAGCTTTCTTT.

This clonotype was found a few times. The chain joins TRBV4-3 to TRBJ2-7; 8 positions match TRBD1. Germline CDR1 is LGHNA and CDR2 is YSLEER. The CDR3 sequence is 16 residues long. Trimming at V came to 2 bases and at J to 4 bases, leaving 10 bases not matched to a gene. The CDR3 nucleotides read TGCGCCAGCAGCCAAACTCAAGGACAGGGTTGGTACGAGCAGTACTTC. This encodes CASSQTQGQGWYEQYF.

The CDR3 coding sequence is TGTGCCATCTCCCTTGGGGACAGGGGAGAATATGGCTACACCTTC. It encodes CAISLGDRGEYGYTF. The chain links TRBV12-3 or TRBV12-4 to TRBJ1-2, with TRBD1 matching 10 bases. The CDR3 sequence is 15 residues long. The junction had 13 bases not matched to a gene; V was cut back by 10 bases and J by 5 bases.

This clonotype has a handful of counts. The chain uses TRBV20-1 and TRBJ2-4; 7 nucleotides align to TRBD1. The CDR3 runs 19 residues. V shed 1 base, J shed 0 bases, and the junction held 15 bases outside the gene matches. CDR1 DFQATT and CDR2 SNEGSKA come from the germline V gene (reference sequence). The DNA for the CDR3 is TGCAGTGCTAGAGCTTTTGGACAGGCCATGAAAGTAGCCAAAAACATTCAGTACTTC. Protein: CSARAFGQAMKVAKNIQYF.

This clonotype was counted many times. This sequence joins TRBV11-2 and TRBJ2-1, with 12 bases aligning to TRBD2. The CDR3 loop spans 18 amino acids. Trimming at V came to 0 bases and at J to 3 bases, leaving 6 bases not matched to a gene. The V gene's germline CDR1 is SGHAT and CDR2 FQNNGV. Here the CDR3 DNA reads TGTGCCAGCAGCTTAGAAGTAGGACTAGCGGGGTTCTACAATGAGCAGTTCTTC. Its translation: CASSLEVGLAGFYNEQFF.

This clonotype was seen many times. The chain links TRBV12-3 or TRBV12-4 to TRBJ2-3; D unresolved. Trimming stripped 3 bases from V and 2 bases from J, with 6 bases between. This CDR3 comprises 13 residues. The CDR3 is CASSFIPTDTQYF. CDR3 coding DNA: TGTGCCAGCAGTTTTATCCCCACAGATACGCAGTATTTT.

This clonotype has more than one count but fewer than ten. The chain carries TRBV25-1 and TRBJ1-1; D might be TRBD1 (6 bases). The germline CDR1 and CDR2 sequences are MGHDK and SYGVNS. CDR3 length equals 13 residues. With 5 bases removed from V and 6 bases from J, the gap between germline ends came to 13 bases. The CDR3 bases are TGTGCCAGCAGTTCGGTAGGGGGGTCTGAAGCTTTCTTT. The encoded protein is CASSSVGGSEAFF.

By its share, this clonotype is medium-sized. The chain links TRBV6-4 to TRBJ2-2; no clear D. Trimming took off 4 bases at V and 0 bases at J, with 3 bases between the two ends. Per the germline V gene, CDR1 is MRHNA and CDR2 is SNTAGT. The CDR3 runs to 13 residues. The CDR3 DNA is TGTGCCAGCAGTGGGACGAACACCGGGGAGCTGTTTTTT. Translating it yields CASSGTNTGELFF.

There are many counts of this clonotype. The gene calls are TRBV5-6 and TRBJ2-5, with 10 positions matching TRBD2. The germline CDR1 and CDR2 sequences are SGHDT and YYEEEE. The CDR3 sequence is 15 residues long. Unmatched junction bases numbered 4, after V lost 1 base and J lost 4 bases. The CDR3 DNA reads TGTGCCAGCAGCTTGCAAACTAGCGGGGTAGAGACCCAGTACTTC. Translation: CASSLQTSGVETQYF.

CDR3 protein: CASSLSPAGGLNEQFF. CDR3 sequence (DNA): TGTGCCAGCAGCTTAAGTCCGGCGGGGGGGCTCAATGAGCAGTTCTTC. This chain links TRBV7-3 with TRBJ2-1, with 9 bases fitting TRBD2. The CDR3 loop spans 16 amino acids. Germline-derived CDR1 and CDR2 are SGHTA and FQGTGA. V lost 1 base, J lost 6 bases, and 7 bases stayed unmatched.

V and J are TRBV7-2 and TRBJ2-7; D remains ambiguous. This CDR3 spans 15 amino acids. V gave up 0 bases and J gave up 1 base, with 10 bases separating them. Germline V gives CDR1 SGHTA, CDR2 FQGNSA. The DNA for the CDR3 is TGTGCCAGCAGCTTAGCCCGAGACTGGTCCTACGAGCAGTACGTC. Translating gives CASSLARDWSYEQYV.

This clonotype was seen many times. The V and J genes are TRBV7-9 and TRBJ2-2, with D possibly matching TRBD1 (6 bases). CDR3 length: 16 amino acids. The V end lost 6 bases, the J end lost 4 bases, and 18 bases lay between the germline ends. Germline V lookup: CDR1 SEHNR, CDR2 FQNEAQ (reference sequence). As DNA, the CDR3 is TGTGCCAGCAGTTGGGGGACACCCACACCCACCGGGGAGCTGTTTTTT. Protein: CASSWGTPTPTGELFF.

Ten or more counts support this clonotype. The chain joins TRBV4-3 to TRBJ2-2, with unresolved D. The V end was cut by 0 bases, the J end by 6 bases, with 11 bases between. The germline gives CDR1 LGHNA, CDR2 YSLEER. The CDR3 is 15 amino acids. This CDR3 reads CASSQDLEFSGELFF. The CDR3 nucleotides are TGCGCCAGCAGCCAAGATCTGGAGTTTTCCGGGGAGCTGTTTTTT.